This TCR beta chain emerged from a study of blood T cell repertoires in COVID-19. Study-level background: Specimens from acute and convalescent COVID-19 originated in the United States, Italy and Spain.

The ends lost 6 bases at V and 2 bases at J; junction bases unmatched: 6. This CDR3 contains 14 residues. Method: immunoSEQ multiplex PCR; TCRdb's copy keeps in-frame clones and lacks some. The sample gives some 180,000 clones, more than 75% of which show up once; over 13% is in the top ten. The study drew participants aged about 18 to 90 years from 20 to 30 US areas. The sequence was obtained from a man aged 55 to 70 who had been exposed to COVID-19. Material: PBMCs or T cells enriched from blood (not recorded which). This chain links TRBV6-7 with TRBJ2-7, with 8 bases lining up with TRBD1. TRBV6-7 is known as an ORF, though its function is uncertain. The CDR3 region has the DNA TGTGCCAGCAGCCGACAGGACAGGGCCTACGAGCAGTACTTC. Its protein product is CASSRQDRAYEQYF.